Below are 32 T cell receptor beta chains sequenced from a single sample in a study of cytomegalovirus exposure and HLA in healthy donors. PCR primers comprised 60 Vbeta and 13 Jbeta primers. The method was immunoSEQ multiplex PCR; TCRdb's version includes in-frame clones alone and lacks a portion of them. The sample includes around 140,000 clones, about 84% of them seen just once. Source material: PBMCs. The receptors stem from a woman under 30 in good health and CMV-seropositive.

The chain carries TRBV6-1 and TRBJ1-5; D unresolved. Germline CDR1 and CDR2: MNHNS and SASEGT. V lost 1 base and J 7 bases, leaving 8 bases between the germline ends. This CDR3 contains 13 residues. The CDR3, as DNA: TGTGCCAGCAGTGAAGGCCGGAGACAGCCCCAGCATTTT. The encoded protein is CASSEGRRQPQHF.

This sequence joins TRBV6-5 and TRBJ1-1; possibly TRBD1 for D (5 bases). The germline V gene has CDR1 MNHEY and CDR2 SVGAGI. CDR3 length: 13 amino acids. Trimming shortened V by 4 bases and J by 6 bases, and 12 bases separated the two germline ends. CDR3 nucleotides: TGTGCCAGCAGTTTTGGGAGGGGCGCTGAAGCTTTCTTT. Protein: CASSFGRGAEAFF.

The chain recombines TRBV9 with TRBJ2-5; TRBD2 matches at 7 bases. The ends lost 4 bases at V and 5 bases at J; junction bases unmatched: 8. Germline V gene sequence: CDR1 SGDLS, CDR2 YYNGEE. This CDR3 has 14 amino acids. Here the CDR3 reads CASSPFSGGETQYF. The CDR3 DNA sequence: TGTGCCAGCAGCCCTTTCTCGGGAGGTGAGACCCAGTACTTC.

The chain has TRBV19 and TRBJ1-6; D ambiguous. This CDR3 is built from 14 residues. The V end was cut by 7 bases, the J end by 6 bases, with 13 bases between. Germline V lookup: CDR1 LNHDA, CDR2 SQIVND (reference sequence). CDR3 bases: TGTGCCAGTAAGTGGGCAGGTCCTAATTCACCCCTCCACTTT. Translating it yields CASKWAGPNSPLHF. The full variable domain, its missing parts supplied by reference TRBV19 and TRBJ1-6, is DGGITQSPKYLFRKEGQNVTLSCEQNLNHDAMYWYRQDPGQGLRLIYYSQIVNDFQKGDIAEGYSVSREKKESFPLTVTSAQKNPTAFYLCASKWAGPNSPLHFGNGTRLTVT.

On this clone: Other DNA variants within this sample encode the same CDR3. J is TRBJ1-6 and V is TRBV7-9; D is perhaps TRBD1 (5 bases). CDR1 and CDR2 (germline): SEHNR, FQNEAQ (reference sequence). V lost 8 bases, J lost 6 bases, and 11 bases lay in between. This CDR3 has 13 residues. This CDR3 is CASGGGTNSPLHF. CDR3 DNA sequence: TGTGCCAGCGGCGGGGGGACTAATTCACCCCTCCACTTT.

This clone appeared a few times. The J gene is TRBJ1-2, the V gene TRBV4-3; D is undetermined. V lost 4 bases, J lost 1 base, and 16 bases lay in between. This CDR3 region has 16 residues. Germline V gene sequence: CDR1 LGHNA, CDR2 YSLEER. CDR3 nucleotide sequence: TGCGCCAGCAGCCGAGGGTTCAGCGAAATTAACTATGGCTACACCTTC. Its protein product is CASSRGFSEINYGYTF.

CDR3 DNA sequence: TGCGCCAGCAGTCGAACACAGGGGGAAGATGGCTACACCTTC. This gives the protein CASSRTQGEDGYTF. The genes are TRBV23-1 and TRBJ1-2, with TRBD1 identical over 8 bases. TRBV23-1 is given ORF status, its function remaining uncertain. The J segment lost 6 bases and the V segment lost 4 bases, leaving 7 bases of the junction unmatched. The CDR3 has 14 amino acids.

The DNA for the CDR3 is TGTGCCAGCAGCTTAGTAGCCGGGACAGGGGCCTACGAGCAGTACTTC. As protein: CASSLVAGTGAYEQYF. The chain links TRBV7-2 to TRBJ2-7; 10 nucleotides agree with TRBD1. J was trimmed by 2 bases and V by 1 base; bases with no gene match: 5. This CDR3 region has 16 residues. Germline CDR1 is SGHTA and CDR2 is FQGNSA.

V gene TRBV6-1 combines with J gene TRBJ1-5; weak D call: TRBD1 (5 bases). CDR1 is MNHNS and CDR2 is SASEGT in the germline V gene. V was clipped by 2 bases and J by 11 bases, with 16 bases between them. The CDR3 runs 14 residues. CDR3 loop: CASSERGLSAAQHF. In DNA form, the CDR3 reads TGTGCCAGCAGTGAAAGGGGACTATCAGCGGCCCAGCATTTT.

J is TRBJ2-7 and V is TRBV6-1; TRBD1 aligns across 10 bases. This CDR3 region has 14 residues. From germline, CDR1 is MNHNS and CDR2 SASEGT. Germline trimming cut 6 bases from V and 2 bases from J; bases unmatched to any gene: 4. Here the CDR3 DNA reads TGTGCCAGCAGAGGGGGGACAGGGGCCTACGAGCAGTACTTC. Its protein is CASRGGTGAYEQYF.

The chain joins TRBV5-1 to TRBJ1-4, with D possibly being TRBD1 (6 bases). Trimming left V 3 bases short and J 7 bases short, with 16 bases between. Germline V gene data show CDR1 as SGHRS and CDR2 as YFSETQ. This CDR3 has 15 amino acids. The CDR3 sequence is CASSSYRDIGEKLFF. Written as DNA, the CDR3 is TGCGCCAGCAGCTCGTACCGGGACATCGGTGAAAAACTGTTTTTT.

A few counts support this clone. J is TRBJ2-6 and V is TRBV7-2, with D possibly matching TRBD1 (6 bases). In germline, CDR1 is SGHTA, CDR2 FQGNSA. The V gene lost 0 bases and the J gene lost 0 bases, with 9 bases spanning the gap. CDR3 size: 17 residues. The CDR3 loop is CASSLARGYSGANVLTF. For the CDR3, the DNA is TGTGCCAGCAGCTTAGCCAGGGGCTACTCTGGGGCCAACGTCCTGACTTTC.

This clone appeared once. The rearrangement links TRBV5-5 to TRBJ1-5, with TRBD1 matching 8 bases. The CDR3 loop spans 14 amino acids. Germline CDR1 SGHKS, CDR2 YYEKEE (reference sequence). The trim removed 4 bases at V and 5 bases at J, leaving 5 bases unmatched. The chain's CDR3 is CASSHGQGYQPQHF. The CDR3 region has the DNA TGTGCCAGCAGCCACGGACAGGGTTATCAGCCCCAGCATTTT.

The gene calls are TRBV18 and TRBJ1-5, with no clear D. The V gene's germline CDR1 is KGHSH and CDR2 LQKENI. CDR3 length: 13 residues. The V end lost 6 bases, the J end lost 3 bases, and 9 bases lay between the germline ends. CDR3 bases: TGTGCCAGCTCCCCGTCTTTCAATCAGCCCCAGCATTTT. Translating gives CASSPSFNQPQHF.

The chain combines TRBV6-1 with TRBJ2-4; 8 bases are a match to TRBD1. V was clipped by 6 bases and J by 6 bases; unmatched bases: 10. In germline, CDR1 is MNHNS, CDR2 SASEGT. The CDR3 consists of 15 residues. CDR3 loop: CASSSRTGGRNIQYF. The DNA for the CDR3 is TGTGCCAGCAGCTCTCGAACAGGGGGTAGAAACATTCAGTACTTC.

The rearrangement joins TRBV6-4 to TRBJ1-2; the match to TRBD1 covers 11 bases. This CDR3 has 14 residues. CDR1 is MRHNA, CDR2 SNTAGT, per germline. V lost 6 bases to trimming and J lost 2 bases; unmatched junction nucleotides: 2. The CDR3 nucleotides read TGTGCCAGCAGAAGGACAGGGGGCAACTATGGCTACACCTTC. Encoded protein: CASRRTGGNYGYTF.

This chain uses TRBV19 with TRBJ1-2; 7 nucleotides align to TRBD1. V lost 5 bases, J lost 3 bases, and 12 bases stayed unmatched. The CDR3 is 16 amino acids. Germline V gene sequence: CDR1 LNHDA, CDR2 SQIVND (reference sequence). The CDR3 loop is CASSPATGPRDYGYTF. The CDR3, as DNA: TGTGCCAGTAGTCCGGCGACAGGGCCAAGGGACTATGGCTACACCTTC.

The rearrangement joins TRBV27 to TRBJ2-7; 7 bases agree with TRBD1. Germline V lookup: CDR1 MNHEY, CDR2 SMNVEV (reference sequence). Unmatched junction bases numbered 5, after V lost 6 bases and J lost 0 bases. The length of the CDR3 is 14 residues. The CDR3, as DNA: TGTGCCAGCAGCAAACAGGGGTTCTCCTACGAGCAGTACTTC. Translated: CASSKQGFSYEQYF.

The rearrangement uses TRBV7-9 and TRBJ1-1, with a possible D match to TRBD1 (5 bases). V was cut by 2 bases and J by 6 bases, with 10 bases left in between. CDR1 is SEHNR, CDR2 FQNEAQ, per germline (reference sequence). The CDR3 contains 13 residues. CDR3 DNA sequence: TGTGCCAGCAGCTTATCAGGGTACGCTGAAGCTTTCTTT. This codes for CASSLSGYAEAFF.

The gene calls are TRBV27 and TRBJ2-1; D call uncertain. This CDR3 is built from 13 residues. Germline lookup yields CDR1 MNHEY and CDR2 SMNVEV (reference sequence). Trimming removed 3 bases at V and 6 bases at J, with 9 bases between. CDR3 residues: CASSFAKLNEQFF. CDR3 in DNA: TGTGCCAGCAGTTTTGCCAAACTCAATGAGCAGTTCTTC.

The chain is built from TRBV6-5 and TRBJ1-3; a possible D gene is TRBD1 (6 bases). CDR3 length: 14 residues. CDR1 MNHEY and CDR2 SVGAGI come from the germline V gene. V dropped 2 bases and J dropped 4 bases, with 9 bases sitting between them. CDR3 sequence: CASSYRTAGNTIYF. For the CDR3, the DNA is TGTGCCAGCAGTTACCGGACAGCAGGAAACACCATATATTTT.

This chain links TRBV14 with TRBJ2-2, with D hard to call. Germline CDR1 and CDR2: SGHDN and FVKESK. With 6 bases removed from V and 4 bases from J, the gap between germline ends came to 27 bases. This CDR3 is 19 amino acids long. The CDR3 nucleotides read TGTGCCAGCAGTCCCGCTCCCTCCTCAGAGGCGTATCGCACCGGGGAGCTGTTTTTT. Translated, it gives CASSPAPSSEAYRTGELFF.

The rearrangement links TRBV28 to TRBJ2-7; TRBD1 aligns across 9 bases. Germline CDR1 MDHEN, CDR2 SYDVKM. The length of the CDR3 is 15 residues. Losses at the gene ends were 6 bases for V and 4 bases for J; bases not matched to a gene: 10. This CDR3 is CASSPAGTGIYEQYF. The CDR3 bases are TGTGCCAGCAGCCCCGCCGGGACAGGGATTTACGAGCAGTACTTC.

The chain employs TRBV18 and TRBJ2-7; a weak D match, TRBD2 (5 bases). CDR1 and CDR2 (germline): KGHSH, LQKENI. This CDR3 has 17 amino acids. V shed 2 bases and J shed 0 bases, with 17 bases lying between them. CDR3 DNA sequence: TGTGCCAGCTCACCAAGTTCTCTAGCTGCAAGCTCCTACGAGCAGTACTTC. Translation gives CASSPSSLAASSYEQYF.

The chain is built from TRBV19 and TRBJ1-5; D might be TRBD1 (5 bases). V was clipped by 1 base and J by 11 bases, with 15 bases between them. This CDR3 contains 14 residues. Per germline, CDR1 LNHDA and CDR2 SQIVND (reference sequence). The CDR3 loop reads CASSIATGPGAQHF. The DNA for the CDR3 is TGTGCCAGTAGTATAGCTACAGGCCCGGGGGCCCAGCATTTT.

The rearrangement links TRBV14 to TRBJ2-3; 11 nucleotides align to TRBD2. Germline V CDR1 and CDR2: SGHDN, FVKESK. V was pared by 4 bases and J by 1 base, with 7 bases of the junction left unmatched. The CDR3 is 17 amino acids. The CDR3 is CASSLGALAGGTDTQYF. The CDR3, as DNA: TGTGCCAGCAGCCTCGGGGCACTAGCGGGGGGCACAGATACGCAGTATTTT.

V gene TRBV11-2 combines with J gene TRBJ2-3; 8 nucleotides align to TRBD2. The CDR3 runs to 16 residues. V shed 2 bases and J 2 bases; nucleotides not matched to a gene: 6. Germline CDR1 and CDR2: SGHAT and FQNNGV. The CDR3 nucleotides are TGTGCCAGCAGCTTAACTGGAGCGGGGGTCACAGATACGCAGTATTTT. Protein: CASSLTGAGVTDTQYF.

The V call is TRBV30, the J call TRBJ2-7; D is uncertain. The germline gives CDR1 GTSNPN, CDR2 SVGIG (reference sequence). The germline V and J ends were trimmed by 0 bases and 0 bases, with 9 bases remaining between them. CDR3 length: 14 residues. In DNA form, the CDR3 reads TGTGCCTGGAGTGTGTCAGCGAGCTCCTACGAGCAGTACTTC. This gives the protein CAWSVSASSYEQYF.

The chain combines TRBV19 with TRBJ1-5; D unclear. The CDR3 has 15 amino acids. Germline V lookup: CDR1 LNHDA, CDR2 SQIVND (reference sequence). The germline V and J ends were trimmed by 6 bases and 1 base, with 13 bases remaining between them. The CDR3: CASRVTGWSNQPQHF. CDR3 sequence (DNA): TGTGCCAGTAGGGTGACGGGTTGGAGCAATCAGCCCCAGCATTTT.

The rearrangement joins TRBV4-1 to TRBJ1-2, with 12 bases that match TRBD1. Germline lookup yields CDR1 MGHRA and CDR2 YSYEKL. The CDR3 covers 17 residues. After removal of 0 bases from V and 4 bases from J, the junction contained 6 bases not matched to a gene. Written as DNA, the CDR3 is TGCGCCAGCAGCCAAGATGGGACAGGGGGCGCGTCCTATGGCTACACCTTC. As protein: CASSQDGTGGASYGYTF.

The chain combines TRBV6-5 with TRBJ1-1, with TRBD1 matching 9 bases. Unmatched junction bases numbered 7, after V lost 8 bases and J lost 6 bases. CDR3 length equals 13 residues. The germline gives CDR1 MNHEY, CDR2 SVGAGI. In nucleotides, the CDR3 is TGTGCCAGCGGGGGGGACAGGGCGGCTGAAGCTTTCTTT. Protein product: CASGGDRAAEAFF.

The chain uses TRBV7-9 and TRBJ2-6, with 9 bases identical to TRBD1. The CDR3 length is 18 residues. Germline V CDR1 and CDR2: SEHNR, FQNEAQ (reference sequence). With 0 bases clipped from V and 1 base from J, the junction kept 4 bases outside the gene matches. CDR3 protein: CASSLALGQGSGANVLTF. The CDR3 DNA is TGTGCCAGCAGCTTAGCGCTTGGACAGGGGTCTGGGGCCAACGTCCTGACTTTC. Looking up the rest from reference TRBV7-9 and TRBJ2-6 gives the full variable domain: DTGVSQNPRHKITKRGQNVTFRCDPISEHNRLYWYRQTLGQGPEFLTYFQNEAQLEKSRLLSDRFSAERPKGSFSTLEIQRTEQGDSAMYLCASSLALGQGSGANVLTFGAGSRLTVL.